What follows are 4 T cell receptor beta chains derived from one specimen sequenced in a study of glioma-infiltrating T cells after dendritic cell vaccination. Using immunoSEQ multiplex PCR, the repertoire was profiled, and TCRdb retains in-frame clones only, with some absent. The sample carries roughly 100,000 clones, about four fifths recorded once. The material sequenced was blood, taken before dendritic cell vaccination. The source is a human donor with glioblastoma.

The rearrangement joins TRBV5-1 to TRBJ2-7; D unresolved. The V gene lost 1 base and the J gene lost 0 bases, with 8 bases spanning the gap. Germline lookup yields CDR1 SGHRS and CDR2 YFSETQ. There are 14 residues in the CDR3. Here the CDR3 reads CASSLSDSSYEQYF. CDR3 sequence (DNA): TGCGCCAGCAGCTTGAGCGACTCCTCCTACGAGCAGTACTTC.

This clone was observed a handful of times. V gene TRBV10-1 combines with J gene TRBJ1-1; no definite D call. Between the trimmed V and J ends, which lost 4 bases and 1 base, there was a span of 10 bases. Germline CDR1 reads WNHNN; CDR2 reads SYGVQD (reference sequence). This CDR3 contains 14 residues. CDR3 in amino acids: CASSGIRGNTEAFF. In DNA, the CDR3 is TGCGCCAGCAGTGGAATTCGGGGGAACACTGAAGCTTTCTTT.

The chain couples TRBV30 to TRBJ1-2; D is ambiguous. The CDR3 spans 14 residues. V was pared by 3 bases and J by 2 bases, with 13 bases between. CDR1 GTSNPN and CDR2 SVGIG come from the germline V gene (reference sequence). CDR3 in DNA: TGTGCCTGGAGCAATCCCGGGAGAAACTATGGCTACACCTTC. It is translated as CAWSNPGRNYGYTF.

The J gene is TRBJ1-2, the V gene TRBV6-1; tentative D call: TRBD1 (5 bases). The V and J ends lost 10 bases and 4 bases respectively, with 16 bases between them. CDR3 length: 13 amino acids. Germline-derived CDR1 and CDR2 are MNHNS and SASEGT. The CDR3 DNA reads as TGTGCCATCGGGGGGTGGCAGTTCTATGGCTACACCTTC. Translation gives CAIGGWQFYGYTF.